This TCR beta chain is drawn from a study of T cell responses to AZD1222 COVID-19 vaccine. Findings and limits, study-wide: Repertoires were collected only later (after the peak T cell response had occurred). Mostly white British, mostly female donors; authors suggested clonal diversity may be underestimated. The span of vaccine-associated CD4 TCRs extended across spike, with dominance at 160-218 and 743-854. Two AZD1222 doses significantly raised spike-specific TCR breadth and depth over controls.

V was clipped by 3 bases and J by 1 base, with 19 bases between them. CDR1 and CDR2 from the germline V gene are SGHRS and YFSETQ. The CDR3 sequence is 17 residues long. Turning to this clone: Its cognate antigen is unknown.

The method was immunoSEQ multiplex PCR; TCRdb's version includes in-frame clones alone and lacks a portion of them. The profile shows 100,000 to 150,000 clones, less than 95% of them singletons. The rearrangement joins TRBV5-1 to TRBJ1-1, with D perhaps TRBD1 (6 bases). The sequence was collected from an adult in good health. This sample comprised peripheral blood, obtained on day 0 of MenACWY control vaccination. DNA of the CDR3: TGCGCCAGCAGCTCCCATCGACCGGGGGCGGGGAACACTGAAGCTTTCTTT. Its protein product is CASSSHRPGAGNTEAFF.